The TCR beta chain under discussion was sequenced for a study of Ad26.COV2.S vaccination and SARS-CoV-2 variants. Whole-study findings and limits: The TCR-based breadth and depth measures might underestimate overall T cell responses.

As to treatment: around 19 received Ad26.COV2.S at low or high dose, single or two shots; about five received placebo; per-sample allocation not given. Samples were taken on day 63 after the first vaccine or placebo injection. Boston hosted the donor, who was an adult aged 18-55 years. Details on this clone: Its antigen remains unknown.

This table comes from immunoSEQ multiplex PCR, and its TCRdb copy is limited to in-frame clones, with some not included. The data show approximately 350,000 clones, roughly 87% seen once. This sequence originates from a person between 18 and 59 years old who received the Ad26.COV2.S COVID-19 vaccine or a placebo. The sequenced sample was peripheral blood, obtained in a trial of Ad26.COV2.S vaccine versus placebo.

CDR3: CASSFSFSGANVLTF. The CDR3 region has the DNA TGTGCCAGCAGCTTTAGTTTTTCTGGGGCCAACGTCCTGACTTTC. The chain links TRBV5-5 to TRBJ2-6; D unresolved. The V and J ends lost 2 bases and 1 base respectively, with 7 bases between them. CDR3 length: 15 amino acids. Germline CDR1 reads SGHKS; CDR2 reads YYEKEE (reference sequence). Full variable domain (missing parts from reference TRBV5-5 and TRBJ2-6): DAGVTQSPTHLIKTRGQQVTLRCSPISGHKSVSWYQQVLGQGPQFIFQYYEKEERGRGNFPDRFSARQFPNYSSELNVNALLLGDSALYLCASSFSFSGANVLTFGAGSRLTVL.